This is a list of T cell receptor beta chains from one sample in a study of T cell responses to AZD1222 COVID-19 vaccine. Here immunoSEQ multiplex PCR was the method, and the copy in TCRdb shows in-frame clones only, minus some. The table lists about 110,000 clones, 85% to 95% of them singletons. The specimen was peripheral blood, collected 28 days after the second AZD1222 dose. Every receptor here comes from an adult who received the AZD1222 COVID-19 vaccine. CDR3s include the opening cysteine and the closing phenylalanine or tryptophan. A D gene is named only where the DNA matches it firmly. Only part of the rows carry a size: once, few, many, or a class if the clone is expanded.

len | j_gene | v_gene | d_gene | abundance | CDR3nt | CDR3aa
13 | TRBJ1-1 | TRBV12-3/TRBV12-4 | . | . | TGTGCCAGCAGTTTTGGGTTCTCAGGTGAAGCTTTCTTT | CASSFGFSGEAFF
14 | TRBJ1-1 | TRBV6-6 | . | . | TGTGCCAGCAGTTCTCCCGACAGGAACACTGAAGCTTTCTTT | CASSSPDRNTEAFF
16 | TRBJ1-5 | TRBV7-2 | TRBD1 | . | TGTGCCAGCAGCCCTGGACAGGGGGCCTTTGATCAGCCCCAGCATTTT | CASSPGQGAFDQPQHF
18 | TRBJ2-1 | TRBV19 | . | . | TGTGCCAGCACCAGACGACAAACAGCGGCCCCGTTTTACAATGAGCAGTTCTTC | CASTRRQTAAPFYNEQFF
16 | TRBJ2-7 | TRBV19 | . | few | TGTGCCAGTAGTATGGGGACTGGCTACAGCTCCTACGAGCAGTACTTC | CASSMGTGYSSYEQYF
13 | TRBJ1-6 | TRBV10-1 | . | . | TGCGCCAGTGGGGACATCAATAATTCACCCCTCCACTTT | CASGDINNSPLHF
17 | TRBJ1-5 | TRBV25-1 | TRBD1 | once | TGTGCCAGCAGTGAGGACAGGGGCCCTTATAGCAATCAGCCCCAGCATTTT | CASSEDRGPYSNQPQHF
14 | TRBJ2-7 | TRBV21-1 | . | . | TGTGCCAGCAGCAAATTCTTATTTGCCTACGAGCAGTACTTC | CASSKFLFAYEQYF
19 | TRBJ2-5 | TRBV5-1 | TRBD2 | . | TGCGCCAGCACTTATTACAAGGGGAGGGATGTTCCGTCCCAAGAGACCCAGTACTTC | CASTYYKGRDVPSQETQYF
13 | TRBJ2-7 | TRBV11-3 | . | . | TGTGCCAGCAGTCCGACGGGGACCTACGAGCAGTACTTC | CASSPTGTYEQYF
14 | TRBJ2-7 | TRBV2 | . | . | TGTGCCAGCAGTGAATCAGGGTATTCCTACGAGCAGTACTTC | CASSESGYSYEQYF
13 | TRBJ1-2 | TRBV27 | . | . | TGTGCCAGCAGTGGGTTTTCTAACTATGGCTACACCTTC | CASSGFSNYGYTF
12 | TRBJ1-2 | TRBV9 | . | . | TGTGCCAGCAGCGACCAGGGGTATGGCTACACCTTC | CASSDQGYGYTF
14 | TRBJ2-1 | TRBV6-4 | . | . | TGTGCCAGCAGTGACTTACGGACAGACAATGAGCAGTTCTTC | CASSDLRTDNEQFF
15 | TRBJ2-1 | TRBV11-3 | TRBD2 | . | TGTGCCAGCAGCTTAGGGGGACTAGCGGGAAGTGAGCAGTTCTTC | CASSLGGLAGSEQFF
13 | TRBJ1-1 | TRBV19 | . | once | TGTGCCAGTGGTTTCTTTATGAACACTGAAGCTTTCTTT | CASGFFMNTEAFF
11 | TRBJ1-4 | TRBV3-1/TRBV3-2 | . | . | TGTGCCAGCAGCCAAACCGGGAAACTGTTTTTT | CASSQTGKLFF
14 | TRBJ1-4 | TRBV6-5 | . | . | TGTGCCAGCAGCCCGACAGTCACTAATGAAAAACTGTTTTTT | CASSPTVTNEKLFF
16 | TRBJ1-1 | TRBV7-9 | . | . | TGTGCCAGCAGCTTGAGTCTCCGCAGGGAGAACACTGAAGCTTTCTTT | CASSLSLRRENTEAFF
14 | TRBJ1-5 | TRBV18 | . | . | TGTGCCAGCTCAGCAGGGGTAAAGAATCAGCCCCAGCATTTT | CASSAGVKNQPQHF
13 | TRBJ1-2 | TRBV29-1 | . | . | TGCAGCGTTCGGATCGGGTTCAACTATGGCTACACCTTC | CSVRIGFNYGYTF
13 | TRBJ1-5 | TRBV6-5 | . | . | TGTGCCAGCAGTCCCATTAGCAATCAGCCCCAGCATTTT | CASSPISNQPQHF
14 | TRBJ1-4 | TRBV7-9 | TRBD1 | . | TGTGCCAGCAGCTTAGAAAGCCAGGGGGGCAAACTGTTTTTT | CASSLESQGGKLFF
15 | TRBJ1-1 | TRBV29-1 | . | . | TGCAGCGTCTCCAGGGCCCTTACTATGAACACTGAAGCTTTCTTT | CSVSRALTMNTEAFF
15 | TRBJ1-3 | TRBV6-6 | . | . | TGTGCCAGCAGTGATACCTCGGACCTTAGAAACACCATATATTTT | CASSDTSDLRNTIYF
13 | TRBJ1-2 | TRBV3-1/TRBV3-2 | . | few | TGTGCCAGCAGCCTTTGGCAGGGGAGCGGCTACACCTTC | CASSLWQGSGYTF
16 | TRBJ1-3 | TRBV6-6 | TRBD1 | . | TGTGCCAGCAGTCGACAGGGTTCGAGCTCTGGAAACACCATATATTTT | CASSRQGSSSGNTIYF
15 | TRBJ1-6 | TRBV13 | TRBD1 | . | TGTGCCAGCAGCTTAGGAGACAGGGGGAATTCACCCCTCCACTTT | CASSLGDRGNSPLHF
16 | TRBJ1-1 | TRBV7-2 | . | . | TGTGCCAGCAGCTTATTTGGTGGCGGGTTCGACACTGAAGCTTTCTTT | CASSLFGGGFDTEAFF
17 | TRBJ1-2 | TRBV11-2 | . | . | TGTGCCAGCAGCTCCCCTCAGACAGACTCCCTAAGATATGGCTACACCTTC | CASSSPQTDSLRYGYTF
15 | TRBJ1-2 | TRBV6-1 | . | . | TGTGCCAGCAGTGAACGTGGGACAACTAACTATGGCTACACCTTC | CASSERGTTNYGYTF
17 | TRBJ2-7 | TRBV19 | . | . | TGTGCCAGTAGCCTCTCTTTGTCTCGTGAAAGGGGCTACGAGCAGTACTTC | CASSLSLSRERGYEQYF
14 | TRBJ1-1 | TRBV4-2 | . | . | TGTGCCAGCAGCCAAGAAGTGGGGAGTCGGTTGGCTTTCTTT | CASSQEVGSRLAFF
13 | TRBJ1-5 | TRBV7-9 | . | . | TGTGCCAGCAGCTCTTTTCCTAATCAGCCCCAGCATTTT | CASSSFPNQPQHF
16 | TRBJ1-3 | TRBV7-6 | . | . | TGTGCCAGCAGCCCACGCCCACCAACAGAGGGAAACACCATATATTTT | CASSPRPPTEGNTIYF
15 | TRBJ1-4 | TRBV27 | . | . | TGTGCCAGCAGTTTAAGGCGACCCTCTAATGAAAAACTGTTTTTT | CASSLRRPSNEKLFF
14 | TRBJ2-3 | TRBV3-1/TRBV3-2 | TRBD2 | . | TGTGCCAGCAGCACTAGCGGGAGTCCAGATACGCAGTATTTT | CASSTSGSPDTQYF
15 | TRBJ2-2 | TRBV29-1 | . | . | TGCAGCGTTGATACCTCGGGTACACACACCGGGGAGCTGTTTTTT | CSVDTSGTHTGELFF
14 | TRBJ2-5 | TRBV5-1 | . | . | TGCGCCAGCTTGGTGTGGCCAGGGCAAGAGACCCAGTACTTC | CASLVWPGQETQYF
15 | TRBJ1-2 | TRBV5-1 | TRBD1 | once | TGCGCCAGCAGCTTGGGGTCGGGACAGATCTATGGCTACACCTTC | CASSLGSGQIYGYTF
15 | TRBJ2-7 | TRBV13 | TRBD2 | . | TGTGCCAGCAGCCCGGGACTAGCGGGCATATACGAGCAGTACTTC | CASSPGLAGIYEQYF
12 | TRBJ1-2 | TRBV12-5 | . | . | TGTGCTAGTGGTCTAAATCAATATGGCTACACCTTC | CASGLNQYGYTF
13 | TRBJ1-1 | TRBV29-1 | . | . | TGCAGCGTTGCCCCGGGGATGAACACTGAAGCTTTCTTT | CSVAPGMNTEAFF
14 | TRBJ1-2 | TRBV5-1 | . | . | TGCGCCAGCCACGGAGAAAGGAGGACTGACGGCTACACCTTC | CASHGERRTDGYTF
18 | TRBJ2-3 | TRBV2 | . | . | TGTGCCAGCACCCGTGGGACGGAATCGTTCCCCACTCCAGATACGCAGTATTTT | CASTRGTESFPTPDTQYF
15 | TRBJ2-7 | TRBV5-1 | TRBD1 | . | TGCGCCAGCAGCGGCGGTGGGACAGGACCATACGAGCAGTACTTC | CASSGGGTGPYEQYF
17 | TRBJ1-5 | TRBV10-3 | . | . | TGTGCCATCAGTGATGATCAGGGTAGAGCTAGCAATCAGCCCCAGCATTTT | CAISDDQGRASNQPQHF
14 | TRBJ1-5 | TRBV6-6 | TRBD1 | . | TGTGCCAGCAGCCCGACAGGGGAAACTCAGCCCCAGCATTTT | CASSPTGETQPQHF
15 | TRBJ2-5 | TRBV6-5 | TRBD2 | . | TGTGCCAGCAGCGACCTTAGCGGGAGTGGTGAGACCCAGTACTTC | CASSDLSGSGETQYF
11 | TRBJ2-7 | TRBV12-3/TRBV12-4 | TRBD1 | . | TGTGCCAGCAGTCTGACAGGGAAGCAGTACTTC | CASSLTGKQYF
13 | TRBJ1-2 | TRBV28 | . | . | TGTGCCAGCAGTTTGGGGGGATTCTATGGCTACACCTTC | CASSLGGFYGYTF
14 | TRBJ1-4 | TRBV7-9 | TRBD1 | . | TGTGCCAGCAGCTTACCCTCAGGGGGTGAAAAACTGTTTTTT | CASSLPSGGEKLFF
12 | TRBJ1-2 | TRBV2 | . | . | TGTGCCAGCAGTGAACGGACAGCCACGAACACCTTC | CASSERTATNTF
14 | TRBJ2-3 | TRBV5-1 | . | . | TGCGCCAGCAGCTTGGAGACTAAGACAGATACGCAGTATTTT | CASSLETKTDTQYF
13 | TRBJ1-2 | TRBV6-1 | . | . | TGTGCCAGCAGTGAAGCGGAGGTTATTGGCTACACCTTC | CASSEAEVIGYTF
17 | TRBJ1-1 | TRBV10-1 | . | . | TGCGCCGGCCCAACGGACATTAAACTTCTTTGGAACACTGAAGCTTTCTTT | CAGPTDIKLLWNTEAFF
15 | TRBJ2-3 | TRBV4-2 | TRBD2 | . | TGTGCCAGCTCCGGGACTAGCGGTTTCACAGATACGCAGTATTTT | CASSGTSGFTDTQYF